This T cell receptor beta chain was identified in a study of cytomegalovirus exposure and HLA in healthy donors. Study-wide results and limits: CMV serostatus was the only immune exposure information that was available. In a later analysis, TCR beta V- and J-gene trimming was associated with a missense DCLRE1C variant. Most sequenced TCRs were rare (though some public TCRs occurred in many donors).

After removal of 3 bases from V and 2 bases from J, the junction contained 5 bases not matched to a gene. Germline CDR1 KGHSH, CDR2 LQKENI. This CDR3 has 17 residues. Primers included in the PCR were 60 Vbeta and 13 Jbeta primers. In the original processing: A later analysis tallied some 80 million unique TCR beta chains, around 12 million of them shared. Produced via immunoSEQ multiplex PCR; TCRdb's table is partial and in-frame only. V, J and clone size are taken as reported in that table, and D and trimming were inferred from the DNA itself. There are roughly 120,000 clones in the sample; 80% occur only once, and roughly 3.5% lies in the top ten. This clone was detected only once. Its antigen is undetermined.

Sample: PBMCs. The chain links TRBV18 to TRBJ2-1; 12 bases map to TRBD2. This TCR was sampled from a male donor in good health and CMV-seronegative. This CDR3 reads CASSPTLAGGTYNEQFF. CDR3 nucleotides: TGTGCCAGCTCACCGACACTAGCGGGAGGAACCTACAATGAGCAGTTCTTC.